The clone carrying this T cell receptor (beta chain) was observed a handful of times. As yet, its antigen is unknown. The 5'RACE template-switching step produced TCR cDNA and added a universal primer site and UMIs. TCRdb recomputed calls from the 5' RACE reads with MiXCR, one row per CDR3 protein. The data show about 430,000 distinct CDR3 sequences, under 20% seen once. These data are taken from a study of T cells after yellow fever vaccination. Study at large: Fractions with few cells were prepared using SMART-Seq v4 Ultra Low Input. Study outcomes and limitations: Post-booster samples contained most primary-vaccination clones (about 95% CD4, 70% to 90% CD8).

CDR3 length: 17 amino acids. CDR1 is SGHAT and CDR2 is FQNNGV in the germline V gene. J gave up 0 bases and V 1 base, and 7 bases lay outside the gene matches. This receptor was identified in a man between 18 and 35 years old who received the YFV17D yellow fever vaccine. Sequencing used PBMCs, obtained before the yellow fever booster vaccination. V gene TRBV11-2 combines with J gene TRBJ1-1; the match to TRBD1 covers 8 bases. The CDR3 reads CASSLGAGGFMNTEAFF. The CDR3 coding sequence is TGTGCCAGCAGCTTAGGCGCAGGGGGCTTCATGAACACTGAAGCTTTCTTT.